The clone carrying this T cell receptor (beta chain) has just a few counts. The antigen remains unidentified. CDR3 length equals 15 residues. V trimming: 6 bases; J trimming: 3 bases; junction bases outside the gene matches: 8. CDR1 is MNHEY, CDR2 SMNVEV, per germline (reference sequence). Specified time point: persistent/refractory GD, antithyroid drugs over 5 years with positive TRAb. Making the TCR library involved RNA that had been extracted from PBMCs. The data stem from a study of regulatory T cells in long-lasting Graves disease. General study points: Persistent Graves' patients showed a TCR diversity that was lower than that of newly diagnosed ones.

TCR beta libraries were built with iRepertoire HTBI primers and Arm-PCR of CDR3 regions. One entry per CDR3 protein results from TCRdb running MiXCR on the multiplex PCR reads. Among roughly 450,000 distinct CDR3 sequences listed, about 20% were seen once. The input for sequencing was peripheral blood mononuclear cells (PBMCs), taken when the disease was refractory, from a patient treated with antithyroid drugs. The chain carries TRBV27 and TRBJ1-5, with 7 positions matching TRBD1. This receptor was identified in a female donor with Graves disease. CDR3 nucleotides: TGTGCCAGCAGCTCCGGGACAGAATTCAATCAGCCCCAGCATTTT. Translated: CASSSGTEFNQPQHF.